These 31 T cell receptor beta chains were sequenced from one sample in a study of T cell responses to AZD1222 COVID-19 vaccine. TCRdb's table, derived via immunoSEQ multiplex PCR, lists solely in-frame clones and lacks some. This table holds 90,000 to 110,000 clones, around 87% found once. The specimen was peripheral blood, collected 28 days after the second AZD1222 dose. All receptors derive from an adult who received the AZD1222 COVID-19 vaccine.

The V gene is TRBV19, the J gene TRBJ2-7; TRBD1 matches 7 bases. The CDR3 runs to 16 residues. Per germline, CDR1 LNHDA and CDR2 SQIVND (reference sequence). J gave up 3 bases and V 3 bases, and 11 bases lay outside the gene matches. CDR3 nucleotide sequence: TGTGCCAGTAGTATTGAGGGGGCAGGGGCCGGCTACGAGCAGTACTTC. It codes for CASSIEGAGAGYEQYF.

The chain employs TRBV7-3 and TRBJ2-7, with D unclear. Trimming cost V 5 bases and J 8 bases, with 16 bases left between them. The CDR3 is 13 amino acids. The germline gives CDR1 SGHTA, CDR2 FQGTGA. The CDR3, as DNA: TGTGCCAGCAGCCTGATGGGCCCTATCAAGCAGTACTTC. Translation: CASSLMGPIKQYF.

The chain has TRBV10-3 and TRBJ2-2; a weak D match, TRBD2 (7 bases). Germline V gene lookup returns CDR1 ENHRY and CDR2 SYGVKD. This CDR3 spans 16 amino acids. Trimming took 3 bases from V and 1 from J, leaving 12 bases between them. Here the CDR3 reads CAISDSGGLNTGELFF. CDR3 in DNA: TGTGCCATCAGTGATTCCGGGGGGCTGAACACCGGGGAGCTGTTTTTT.

The genes are TRBV7-2 and TRBJ1-5; 8 bases are a match to TRBD1. V was clipped by 1 base and J by 6 bases; unmatched bases: 5. The CDR3 is made up of 15 amino acids. Germline assignment: CDR1 SGHTA and CDR2 FQGNSA. CDR3 loop: CASSLGTGISQPQHF. The CDR3 DNA follows: TGTGCCAGCAGCTTAGGGACAGGGATTAGTCAGCCCCAGCATTTT.

This clone was recorded once. The chain links TRBV4-3 to TRBJ2-1; D remains ambiguous. The CDR3 is 16 amino acids. The V end was cut by 0 bases, the J end by 0 bases, with 9 bases between. Germline V gene lookup returns CDR1 LGHNA and CDR2 YSLEER. This chain's CDR3 is CASSQESRSSYNEQFF. CDR3 coding DNA: TGCGCCAGCAGCCAAGAGTCCCGTAGCTCCTACAATGAGCAGTTCTTC.

V and J are TRBV28 and TRBJ2-4; D remains ambiguous. Trimming shortened V by 4 bases and J by 0 bases, and 13 bases separated the two germline ends. The CDR3 is 16 amino acids. From germline, CDR1 is MDHEN and CDR2 SYDVKM. The CDR3 region has the DNA TGTGCCAGCAGTTCTAATGACCTTCTAGCCAAAAACATTCAGTACTTC. Amino acid sequence: CASSSNDLLAKNIQYF.

CDR3 protein: CASSVAGDRASGGNTIYF. CDR3 DNA: TGTGCCAGCAGCGTAGCAGGGGACCGAGCCTCTGGAGGAAACACCATATATTTT. The chain has TRBV9 and TRBJ1-3, with a possible D match to TRBD1 (6 bases). This CDR3 spans 18 amino acids. Germline-derived CDR1 and CDR2 are SGDLS and YYNGEE. Trimming shortened V by 0 bases and J by 4 bases, and 20 bases separated the two germline ends.

The V gene is TRBV5-4, the J gene TRBJ1-1, with a weak D call TRBD1 (6 bases). Trimming took off 4 bases at V and 4 bases at J, with 14 bases between the two ends. The CDR3 extends over 14 amino acids. The germline gives CDR1 SGHNT, CDR2 YYREEE (reference sequence). The CDR3 loop reads CASSQQGPGTEAFF. The DNA for the CDR3 is TGTGCCAGCAGCCAACAGGGCCCGGGCACTGAAGCTTTCTTT. The full variable domain, completed using reference TRBV5-4 and TRBJ1-1, is ETGVTQSPTHLIKTRGQQVTLRCSSQSGHNTVSWYQQALGQGPQFIFQYYREEENGRGNFPPRFSGLQFPNYSSELNVNALELDDSALYLCASSQQGPGTEAFFGQGTRLTVV.

This clone was recorded a few times. The rearrangement links TRBV6-5 to TRBJ1-2; no clear D. Germline loops: CDR1 MNHEY, CDR2 SVGAGI. The CDR3 consists of 12 residues. With 7 bases removed from V and 8 bases from J, the gap between germline ends came to 14 bases. This chain's CDR3 is CASKSMGRGYTF. The DNA of the CDR3 is TGTGCCAGCAAGTCCATGGGTCGGGGCTACACCTTC.

The gene calls are TRBV6-2 or TRBV6-3 and TRBJ2-5, with D hard to call. V was cut by 0 bases and J by 5 bases, with 22 bases left in between. The germline V gene has CDR1 MNHEY and CDR2 SVGEGT. The CDR3 loop spans 18 amino acids. In DNA, the CDR3 is TGTGCCAGCAGTTACTCGACACAGCGAGTTCGCCGTGGGGAGACCCAGTACTTC. Its translation: CASSYSTQRVRRGETQYF.

The chain employs TRBV9 and TRBJ2-7; 7 bases agree with TRBD1. CDR3 length equals 14 residues. Germline V gives CDR1 SGDLS, CDR2 YYNGEE. The J segment lost 2 bases and the V segment lost 4 bases, leaving 6 bases of the junction unmatched. CDR3 loop: CASSPRQGPYEQYF. CDR3 nucleotide sequence: TGTGCCAGCAGCCCACGACAGGGTCCCTACGAGCAGTACTTC. Combining the CDR3 with reference TRBV9 and TRBJ2-7 gives the whole variable domain DSGVTQTPKHLITATGQRVTLRCSPRSGDLSVYWYQQSLDQGLQFLIQYYNGEERAKGNILERFSAQQFPDLHSELNLSSLELGDSALYFCASSPRQGPYEQYFGPGTRLTVT.

V and J are TRBV7-9 and TRBJ2-7, with D maybe TRBD2 (6 bases). The length of the CDR3 is 16 residues. V was pared by 1 base and J by 4 bases, with 17 bases between. The germline V gene has CDR1 SEHNR and CDR2 FQNEAQ (reference sequence). CDR3 in DNA: TGTGCCAGCAGCTTAGATTCCTTTCAAGGGACTTACGAGCAGTACTTC. Its protein product is CASSLDSFQGTYEQYF.

The chain joins TRBV2 to TRBJ1-5; 7 nucleotides agree with TRBD1. The CDR3 extends over 16 amino acids. CDR1 and CDR2 from the germline V gene are SNHLY and FYNNEI. V lost 3 bases to trimming and J lost 0 bases; unmatched junction nucleotides: 5. The CDR3: CASSDGTAYSNQPQHF. In DNA, the CDR3 is TGTGCCAGCAGTGACGGGACAGCCTATAGCAATCAGCCCCAGCATTTT.

J is TRBJ2-7 and V is TRBV28; D remains unclear. From germline, CDR1 is MDHEN and CDR2 SYDVKM. CDR3 length equals 14 residues. Trimming shortened V by 4 bases and J by 3 bases, and 13 bases separated the two germline ends. Here the CDR3 DNA reads TGTGCCAGCAGTTGGGTTGGGCAGGTCTACGAGCAGTACTTC. It is translated as CASSWVGQVYEQYF.

This clone was detected once. The genes are TRBV5-1 and TRBJ2-3; unclear D gene. Trimming shortened V by 5 bases and J by 4 bases, and 14 bases separated the two germline ends. Germline V gene sequence: CDR1 SGHRS, CDR2 YFSETQ. CDR3 length: 14 residues. The CDR3 region has the DNA TGCGCCAGCAGATACGACGGTGGGGCAGATACGCAGTATTTT. Translating it yields CASRYDGGADTQYF.

The chain employs TRBV19 and TRBJ1-2, with D uncertain. The CDR3 length is 13 residues. Germline V gene sequence: CDR1 LNHDA, CDR2 SQIVND (reference sequence). V lost 5 bases, J lost 5 bases, and 12 bases lay in between. As DNA, the CDR3 is TGTGCCAGTAGTTCCGTGCCCTCTTATGGCTACACCTTC. This codes for CASSSVPSYGYTF.

V usage is TRBV27 and J usage is TRBJ1-2; possible D gene TRBD1, 6 bases. Germline V gene lookup returns CDR1 MNHEY and CDR2 SMNVEV (reference sequence). Trimming stripped 5 bases from V and 4 bases from J, with 11 bases between. The CDR3 spans 13 residues. CDR3 nucleotides: TGTGCCAGCAGTCCCTGGACAGCCTATGGCTACACCTTC. It encodes CASSPWTAYGYTF.

This chain joins TRBV5-4 and TRBJ1-1; D might be TRBD1 (5 bases). This CDR3 region has 13 residues. Germline V CDR1 and CDR2: SGHNT, YYREEE (reference sequence). V lost 4 bases to trimming and J lost 5 bases, with 12 bases between them. CDR3 in amino acids: CASSQRGGTEAFF. The CDR3 DNA reads TGTGCCAGCAGCCAAAGGGGAGGGACTGAAGCTTTCTTT.

The chain links TRBV15 to TRBJ1-1; D call uncertain. The CDR3 loop spans 13 amino acids. The germline V gene has CDR1 LNHNV and CDR2 YYDKDF (reference sequence). V was shortened by 5 bases and J by 1 base, with 8 bases between the two germline ends. The CDR3 sequence: CATSRRPNTEAFF. As DNA, the CDR3 is TGTGCCACCAGCCGGCGGCCGAACACTGAAGCTTTCTTT.

The chain is built from TRBV5-1 and TRBJ1-2; 9 bases agree with TRBD1. After removal of 3 bases from V and 6 bases from J, the junction contained 6 bases not matched to a gene. Germline CDR1 is SGHRS and CDR2 is YFSETQ. This CDR3 is 14 amino acids long. Here the CDR3 reads CASSSSGTGNGYTF. In DNA form, the CDR3 reads TGCGCCAGCAGCTCTTCCGGGACAGGGAATGGCTACACCTTC.

This CDR3 reads CASRAVSGNTIYF. DNA for the CDR3: TGTGCCAGCAGGGCAGTCTCTGGAAACACCATATATTTT. The V and J genes are TRBV28 and TRBJ1-3; D not certain. Per germline, CDR1 MDHEN and CDR2 SYDVKM. The CDR3 has 13 residues. V was shortened by 6 bases and J by 0 bases, with 6 bases between the two germline ends.

The gene calls are TRBV28 and TRBJ2-7, with D possibly TRBD2 on 5 matching bases. Germline CDR1 is MDHEN and CDR2 is SYDVKM. Trimming stripped 2 bases from V and 6 bases from J, with 11 bases between. CDR3 length: 13 amino acids. The chain's CDR3 is CASSLVEAAEQYF. DNA for the CDR3: TGTGCCAGCAGTTTAGTGGAGGCGGCCGAGCAGTACTTC.

The chain is built from TRBV5-1 and TRBJ2-2; tentative D call: TRBD1 (5 bases). Germline CDR1 reads SGHRS; CDR2 reads YFSETQ. V was trimmed by 3 bases and J by 1 base, leaving 7 bases between them. The CDR3 sequence is 14 residues long. CDR3 in DNA: TGCGCCAGCAGCTCTCAGGGGAACACCGGGGAGCTGTTTTTT. Its translation is CASSSQGNTGELFF.

This clone has only one observation. CDR3 protein: CASSYGPKGRTGELFF. CDR3 sequence (DNA): TGCGCCAGCAGCTATGGACCAAAGGGTCGCACCGGGGAGCTGTTTTTT. The genes are TRBV5-1 and TRBJ2-2; D unresolved. In germline, CDR1 is SGHRS, CDR2 YFSETQ. This CDR3 is 16 amino acids long. V lost 3 bases to trimming and J lost 4 bases, with 16 bases between them.

The chain recombines TRBV4-1 with TRBJ1-2, with D possibly matching TRBD1 (5 bases). Between the trimmed V and J ends, which lost 1 base and 10 bases, there was a span of 7 bases. Germline assignment: CDR1 MGHRA and CDR2 YSYEKL. This CDR3 comprises 11 residues. The CDR3 sequence: CASSQAGSYTF. The CDR3 DNA reads TGCGCCAGCAGCCAAGCAGGGTCCTACACCTTC.

The V call is TRBV7-3, the J call TRBJ2-7, with a tentative D call TRBD2 (6 bases). This CDR3 spans 13 amino acids. V lost 5 bases and J lost 4, with 12 bases in between. Per the germline V gene, CDR1 is SGHTA and CDR2 is FQGTGA. The DNA for the CDR3 is TGTGCCAGCAGCCCCGGGAGTGAGTACGAGCAGTACTTC. This encodes CASSPGSEYEQYF.

The chain joins TRBV9 to TRBJ2-5; D may be TRBD1 (5 bases). This CDR3 contains 14 residues. The V end was cut by 3 bases, the J end by 2 bases, with 11 bases between. CDR1 is SGDLS, CDR2 YYNGEE, per germline. The CDR3 sequence: CASSGDSQQETQYF. The CDR3 region has the DNA TGTGCCAGCAGCGGAGACAGCCAACAAGAGACCCAGTACTTC.

The chain couples TRBV5-6 to TRBJ2-7; 7 bases map to TRBD2. The ends lost 2 bases at V and 1 base at J; junction bases unmatched: 9. The germline gives CDR1 SGHDT, CDR2 YYEEEE. The CDR3 has 16 amino acids. Here the CDR3 DNA reads TGTGCCAGCAGCTTTCGTGGCGGGAGATTTTCCTACGAGCAGTACTTC. Translating it yields CASSFRGGRFSYEQYF.

V and J are TRBV4-3 and TRBJ2-2, with 10 bases lining up with TRBD2. CDR3 length equals 18 residues. The V and J ends lost 0 bases and 5 bases, in that order; junction bases with no gene match: 9. Per germline, CDR1 LGHNA and CDR2 YSLEER. CDR3 sequence (DNA): TGCGCCAGCAGCCAAGATACAGCGGGGGGGAGTTTGACCGGGGAGCTGTTTTTT. Its translation is CASSQDTAGGSLTGELFF.

The chain links TRBV5-1 to TRBJ2-7; 13 bases match TRBD2. The germline CDR1 and CDR2 sequences are SGHRS and YFSETQ. The CDR3 sequence is 15 residues long. Losses at the gene ends were 4 bases for V and 5 bases for J; bases not matched to a gene: 6. The CDR3 region has the DNA TGCGCCAGCAGCGATACGGGACTAGCGGGGAACGAGCAGTACTTC. Translation gives CASSDTGLAGNEQYF.

CDR3 residues: CASSLNYGFSYEQYF. CDR3 nucleotide sequence: TGTGCCAGCAGTTTAAATTATGGGTTCTCCTACGAGCAGTACTTC. The gene calls are TRBV27 and TRBJ2-7; D uncertain. V lost 2 bases, J lost 0 bases, and 11 bases lay in between. In germline, CDR1 is MNHEY, CDR2 SMNVEV (reference sequence). The CDR3 loop spans 15 amino acids.